The present entry profiles one T cell receptor beta chain with its context. This specimen belongs to a study of cytomegalovirus exposure and HLA in healthy donors. This CDR3 is 16 amino acids long. V was clipped by 5 bases and J by 7 bases; unmatched bases: 12. The germline V gene encodes CDR1 MNHNY and CDR2 SVGAGI (reference sequence). Use of 60 Vbeta and 13 Jbeta primers characterized the PCR. The method was immunoSEQ multiplex PCR; TCRdb's version includes in-frame clones alone and lacks a portion of them. Of about 150,000 clones listed, roughly three quarters were seen once; the top ten hold 6% to 8.5%.

The rearrangement links TRBV6-6 to TRBJ2-3; 10 nucleotides match TRBD2. Sequencing was done on a sample of PBMCs. This sequence originates from a man aged 25-45 years in good health and CMV-seropositive. The CDR3 nucleotides read TGTGCCAGCAGTACCTCGTCTAGCGGGAGTGGTAATACGCAGTATTTT. Translation: CASSTSSSGSGNTQYF.